This T cell receptor beta chain comes out of a study of CD8+CD57+ T cells in acquired aplastic anemia. Study overall: Sorting CD4+ and CD8+ cells gave DNA averaging approximately 3 ug. Study-wide results and caveats: Patients and controls had CD8+ Simpson's diversity values that were not significantly distinct. Patients and controls shared 25 to 30 CD8+ CDR3 sequences.

Of note for this clonotype: The antigen is undetermined.

By flow cytometry, patients selected for sequencing had shown an expansion of CD8+CD57+ cells. In all patients, the disease was severe acquired aplastic anemia. TCR beta VDJ combinations and CDR3 sequences were profiled from genomic DNA. TCRdb ran MiXCR on the reads and lists one entry per CDR3 protein. The table has roughly 280,000 distinct CDR3 sequences, under 60% seen once; the top ten hold approximately 1.2%. Germline CDR1 and CDR2: LNHNV and YYDKDF (reference sequence). Trimming stripped 0 bases from V and 2 bases from J, with 13 bases between. This CDR3 comprises 16 residues. Sequenced: sorted CD4+, CD8+, or CD8+CD57+ T cells (not recorded which) from PBMCs. This TCR was sampled from a human donor with aplastic anemia. The chain links TRBV15 to TRBJ1-2; tentative D call: TRBD1 (5 bases). This CDR3 reads CATSRDVTVLNYGYTF. CDR3 nucleotide sequence: TGTGCCACCAGCAGAGATGTGACAGTCTTAAACTATGGCTACACCTTC.